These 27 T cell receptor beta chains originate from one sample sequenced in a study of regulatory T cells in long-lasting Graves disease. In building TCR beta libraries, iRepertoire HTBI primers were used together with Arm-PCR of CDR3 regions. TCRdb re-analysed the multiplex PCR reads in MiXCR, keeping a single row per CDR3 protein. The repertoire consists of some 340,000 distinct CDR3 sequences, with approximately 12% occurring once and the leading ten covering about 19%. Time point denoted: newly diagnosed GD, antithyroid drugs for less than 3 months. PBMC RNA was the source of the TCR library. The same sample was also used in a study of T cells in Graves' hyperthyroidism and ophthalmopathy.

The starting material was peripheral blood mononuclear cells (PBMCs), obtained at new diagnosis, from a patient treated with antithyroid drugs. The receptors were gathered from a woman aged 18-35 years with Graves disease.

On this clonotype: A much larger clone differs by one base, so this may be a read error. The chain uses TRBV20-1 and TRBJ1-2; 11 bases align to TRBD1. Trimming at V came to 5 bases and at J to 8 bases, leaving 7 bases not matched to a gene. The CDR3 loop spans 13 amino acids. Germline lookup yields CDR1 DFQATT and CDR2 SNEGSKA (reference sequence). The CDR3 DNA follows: TGCAGTGCTTCTAAGGACAGGGGGCGAGGCTACACCTTC. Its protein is CSASKDRGRGYTF.

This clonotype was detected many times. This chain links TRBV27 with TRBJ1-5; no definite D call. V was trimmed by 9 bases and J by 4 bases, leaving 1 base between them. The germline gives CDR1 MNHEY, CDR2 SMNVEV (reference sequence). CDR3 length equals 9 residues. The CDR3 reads CASNQPQHF. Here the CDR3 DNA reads TGTGCCAGTAATCAGCCCCAGCATTTT.

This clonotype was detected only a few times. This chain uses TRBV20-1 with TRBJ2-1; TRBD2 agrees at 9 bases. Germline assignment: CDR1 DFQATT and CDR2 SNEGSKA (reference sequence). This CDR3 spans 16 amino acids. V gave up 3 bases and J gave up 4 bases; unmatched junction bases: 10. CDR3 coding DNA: TGCAGTGCTAGTGACACCCTAGCGGGAACTTACAATGAGCAGTTCTTC. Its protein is CSASDTLAGTYNEQFF.

CDR3 sequence (DNA): TGTGCCACCAGCGGGGAGCACAGTTCTCCTAACTATGGCTACACCTTC. Amino acids: CATSGEHSSPNYGYTF. The chain is built from TRBV24-1 and TRBJ1-2, with unresolved D. Trimming pared 7 bases from V and 0 bases from J, leaving 17 bases between. This CDR3 has 16 amino acids. Per the germline V gene, CDR1 is KGHDR and CDR2 is SFDVKD.

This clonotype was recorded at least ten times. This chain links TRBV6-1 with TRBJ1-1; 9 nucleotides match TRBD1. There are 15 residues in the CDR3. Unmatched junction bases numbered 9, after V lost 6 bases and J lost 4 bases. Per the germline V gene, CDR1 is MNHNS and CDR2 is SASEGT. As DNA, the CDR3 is TGTGCCAGCAGGGACAGGGGCACTTTGAGCACTGAAGCTTTCTTT. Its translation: CASRDRGTLSTEAFF.

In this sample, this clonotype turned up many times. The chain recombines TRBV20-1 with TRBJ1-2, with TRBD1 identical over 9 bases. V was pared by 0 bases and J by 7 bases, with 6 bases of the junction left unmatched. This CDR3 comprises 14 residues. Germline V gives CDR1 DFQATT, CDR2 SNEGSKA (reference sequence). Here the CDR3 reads CSAREVTGGSGYTF. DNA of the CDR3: TGCAGTGCTAGAGAAGTGACAGGGGGATCTGGCTACACCTTC.

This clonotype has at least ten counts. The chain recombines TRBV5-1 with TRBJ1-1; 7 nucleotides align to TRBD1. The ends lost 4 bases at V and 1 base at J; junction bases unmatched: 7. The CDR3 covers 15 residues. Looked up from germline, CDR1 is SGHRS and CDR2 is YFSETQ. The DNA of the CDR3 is TGCGCCAGCAGCCACCGGGACAGTCCGAACACTGAAGCTTTCTTT. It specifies CASSHRDSPNTEAFF.

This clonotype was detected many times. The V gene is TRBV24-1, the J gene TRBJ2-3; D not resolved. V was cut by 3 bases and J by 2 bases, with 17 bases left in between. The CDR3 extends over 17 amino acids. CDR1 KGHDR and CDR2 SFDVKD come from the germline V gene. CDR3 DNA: TGTGCCACCAGTGATCCATTGGACCCGTCCTTCACAGATACGCAGTATTTT. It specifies CATSDPLDPSFTDTQYF.

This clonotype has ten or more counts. The CDR3 DNA sequence: TGTGCCAGCACCCACGATGGCACAGATACGCAGTATTTT. The encoded protein is CASTHDGTDTQYF. The V and J genes are TRBV6-1 and TRBJ2-3; unclear D gene. The V end was cut by 7 bases, the J end by 1 base, with 9 bases between. The CDR3 sequence is 13 residues long. The germline V gene encodes CDR1 MNHNS and CDR2 SASEGT.

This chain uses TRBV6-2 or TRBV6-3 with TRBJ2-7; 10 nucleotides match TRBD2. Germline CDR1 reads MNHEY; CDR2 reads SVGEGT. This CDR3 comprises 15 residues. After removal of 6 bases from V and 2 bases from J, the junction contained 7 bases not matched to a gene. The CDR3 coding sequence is TGTGCCAGCAGAGGACTAGCGGAGCTCCCCTACGAGCAGTACTTC. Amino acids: CASRGLAELPYEQYF.

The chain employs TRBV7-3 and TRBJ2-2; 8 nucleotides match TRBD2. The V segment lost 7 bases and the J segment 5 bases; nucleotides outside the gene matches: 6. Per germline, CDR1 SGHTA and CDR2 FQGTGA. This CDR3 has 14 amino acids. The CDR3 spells CASTGGAGTGELFF. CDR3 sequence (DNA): TGTGCCAGCACGGGGGGGGCAGGAACCGGGGAGCTGTTTTTT. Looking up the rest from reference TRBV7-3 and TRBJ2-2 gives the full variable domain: GAGVSQTPSNKVTEKGKYVELRCDPISGHTALYWYRQSLGQGPEFLIYFQGTGAADDSGLPNDRFFAVRPEGSVSTLKIQRTERGDSAVYLCASTGGAGTGELFFGEGSRLTVL.

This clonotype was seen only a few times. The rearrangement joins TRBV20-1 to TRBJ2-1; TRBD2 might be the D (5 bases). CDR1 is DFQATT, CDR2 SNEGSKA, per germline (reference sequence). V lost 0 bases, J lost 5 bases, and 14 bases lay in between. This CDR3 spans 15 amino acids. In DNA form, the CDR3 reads TGCAGTGCTAGAGATCGGCGGGTCCTACACAATGAGCAGTTCTTC. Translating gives CSARDRRVLHNEQFF.

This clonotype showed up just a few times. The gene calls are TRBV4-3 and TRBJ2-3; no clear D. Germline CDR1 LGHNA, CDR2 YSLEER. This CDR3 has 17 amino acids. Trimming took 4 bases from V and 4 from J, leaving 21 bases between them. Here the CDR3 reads CASSRQRIMITADTQYF. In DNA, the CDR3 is TGCGCCAGCAGCCGCCAAAGGATAATGATCACCGCAGATACGCAGTATTTT.

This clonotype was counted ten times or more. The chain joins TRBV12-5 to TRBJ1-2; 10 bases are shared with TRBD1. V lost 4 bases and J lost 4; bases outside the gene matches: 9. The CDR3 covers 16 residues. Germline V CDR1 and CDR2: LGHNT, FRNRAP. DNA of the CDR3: TGTGCTAGTGGTTCCCACAGGACAGGGGGGTTCTATGGCTACACCTTC. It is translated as CASGSHRTGGFYGYTF.

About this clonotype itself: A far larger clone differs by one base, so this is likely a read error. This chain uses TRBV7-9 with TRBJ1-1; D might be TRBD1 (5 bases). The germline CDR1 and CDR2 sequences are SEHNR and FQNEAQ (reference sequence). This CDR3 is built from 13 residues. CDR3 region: CASSQQVNAEAFF. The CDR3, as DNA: TGTGCCAGCAGCCAACAGGTGAACGCTGAAGCTTTCTTT.

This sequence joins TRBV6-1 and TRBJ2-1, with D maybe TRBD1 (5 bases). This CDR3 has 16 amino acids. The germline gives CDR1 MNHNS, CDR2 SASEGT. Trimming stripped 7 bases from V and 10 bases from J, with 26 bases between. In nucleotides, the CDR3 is TGTGCCAGCAAAGAGGCAGGGTTTCTTCGGGTGGGCGAGCAGTTCTTC. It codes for CASKEAGFLRVGEQFF.

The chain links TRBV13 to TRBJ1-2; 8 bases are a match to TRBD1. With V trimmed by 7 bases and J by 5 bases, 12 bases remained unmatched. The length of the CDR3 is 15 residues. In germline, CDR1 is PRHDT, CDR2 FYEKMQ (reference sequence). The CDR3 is CASMDTGGGRYGYTF. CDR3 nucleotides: TGTGCCAGCATGGATACAGGGGGAGGGAGATATGGCTACACCTTC.

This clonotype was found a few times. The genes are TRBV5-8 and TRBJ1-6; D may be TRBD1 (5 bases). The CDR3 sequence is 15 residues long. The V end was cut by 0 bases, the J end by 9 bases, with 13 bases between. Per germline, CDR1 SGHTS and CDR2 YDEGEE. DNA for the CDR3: TGTGCCAGCAGCTTGGAGCCGGGGCTCGGTTCACCCCTCCACTTT. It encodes CASSLEPGLGSPLHF.

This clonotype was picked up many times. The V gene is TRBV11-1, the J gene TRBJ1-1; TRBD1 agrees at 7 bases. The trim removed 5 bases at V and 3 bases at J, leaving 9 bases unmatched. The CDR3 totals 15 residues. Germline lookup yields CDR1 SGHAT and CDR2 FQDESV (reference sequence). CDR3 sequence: CASSEKGGGYTEAFF. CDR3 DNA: TGTGCCAGCAGCGAAAAAGGGGGCGGCTACACTGAAGCTTTCTTT. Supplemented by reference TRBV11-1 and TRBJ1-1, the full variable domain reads EAEVAQSPRYKITEKSQAVAFWCDPISGHATLYWYRQILGQGPELLVQFQDESVVDDSQLPKDRFSAERLKGVDSTLKIQPAELGDSAMYLCASSEKGGGYTEAFFGQGTRLTVV.

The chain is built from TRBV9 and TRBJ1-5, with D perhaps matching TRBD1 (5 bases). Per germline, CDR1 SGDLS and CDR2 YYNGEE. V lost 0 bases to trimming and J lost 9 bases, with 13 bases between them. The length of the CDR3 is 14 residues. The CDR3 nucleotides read TGTGCCAGCAGCGTAGATTGGGGGGATCGGCCCCAGCATTTT. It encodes CASSVDWGDRPQHF.

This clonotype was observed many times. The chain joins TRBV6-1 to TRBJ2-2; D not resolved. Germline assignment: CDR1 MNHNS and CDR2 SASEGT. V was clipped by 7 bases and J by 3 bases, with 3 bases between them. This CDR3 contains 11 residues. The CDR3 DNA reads TGTGCCAGCACCTACACCGGGGAGCTGTTTTTT. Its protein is CASTYTGELFF.

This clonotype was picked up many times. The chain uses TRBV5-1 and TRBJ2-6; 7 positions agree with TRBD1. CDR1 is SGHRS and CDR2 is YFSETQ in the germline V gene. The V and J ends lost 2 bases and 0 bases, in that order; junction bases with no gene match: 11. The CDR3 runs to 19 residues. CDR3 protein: CASSLRTGRIHSGANVLTF. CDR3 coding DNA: TGCGCCAGCAGCTTACGGACAGGCCGGATTCACTCTGGGGCCAACGTCCTGACTTTC.

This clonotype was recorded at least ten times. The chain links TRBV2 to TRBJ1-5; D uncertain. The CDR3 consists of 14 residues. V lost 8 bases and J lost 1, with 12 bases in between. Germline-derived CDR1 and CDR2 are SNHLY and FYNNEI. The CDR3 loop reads CASSPLRSNQPQHF. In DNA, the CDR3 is TGTGCCAGCTCCCCCCTTAGGAGCAATCAGCCCCAGCATTTT.

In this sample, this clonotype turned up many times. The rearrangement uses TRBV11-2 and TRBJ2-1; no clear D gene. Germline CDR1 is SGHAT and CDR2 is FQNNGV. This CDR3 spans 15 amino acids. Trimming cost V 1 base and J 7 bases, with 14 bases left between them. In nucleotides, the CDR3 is TGTGCCAGCAGCTTAGCGGGCCGCCGGATAAATGAGCAGTTCTTC. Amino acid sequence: CASSLAGRRINEQFF.

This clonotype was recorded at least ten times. CDR3 nucleotides: TGTGCCAGCAGTTTATACAGCTATAATTCACCCCTCCACTTT. Its translation is CASSLYSYNSPLHF. V gene TRBV27 combines with J gene TRBJ1-6; no firm D call. The CDR3 has 14 amino acids. V lost 1 base to trimming and J lost 3 bases, with 4 bases between them. Germline loops: CDR1 MNHEY, CDR2 SMNVEV (reference sequence).

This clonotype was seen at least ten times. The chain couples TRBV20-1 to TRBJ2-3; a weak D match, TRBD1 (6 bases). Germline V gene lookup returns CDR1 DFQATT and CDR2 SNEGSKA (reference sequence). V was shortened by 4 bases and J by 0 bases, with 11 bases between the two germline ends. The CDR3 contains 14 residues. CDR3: CSANRDISTDTQYF. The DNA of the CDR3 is TGCAGTGCTAACCGGGACATTAGCACAGATACGCAGTATTTT.

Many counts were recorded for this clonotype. CDR3 protein: CASSPGLAERNEQFF. CDR3 nucleotides: TGTGCCAGCTCTCCTGGACTAGCGGAGCGGAATGAGCAGTTCTTC. The chain couples TRBV18 to TRBJ2-1; TRBD2 agrees at 10 bases. CDR1 and CDR2 from the germline V gene are KGHSH and LQKENI. V was pared by 6 bases and J by 7 bases, with 9 bases of the junction left unmatched. The CDR3 covers 15 residues. Based on the CDR3 plus reference TRBV18 and TRBJ2-1, the full variable domain is NAGVMQNPRHLVRRRGQEARLRCSPMKGHSHVYWYRQLPEEGLKFMVYLQKENIIDESGMPKERFSAEFPKEGPSILRIQQVVRGDSAAYFCASSPGLAERNEQFFGPGTRLTVL.